This T cell receptor (beta chain) emerged from a study of shared clonotypes between healthy human individuals. The naive CD8 population came from CD45RO-negative cells selected for CCR7, without terminally differentiated effector memory CD45RA+ cells. The repertoire was sequenced with immunoSEQ multiplex PCR; TCRdb's copy has only in-frame clones and lacks some. Of about 2.2 million clones listed, approximately 92% were seen once; the top ten hold approximately 1.7%. The source of this sequence is a young man in good health. Some clones in this sample may be carry-over from other donors' samples. Sequencing was performed on naive CD8+ T cells from PBMCs.

The CDR3 bases are TGTGCCAGCAGTAGCAGGGTGAACACTGAAGCTTTCTTT. Its protein is CASSSRVNTEAFF. V gene TRBV2 combines with J gene TRBJ1-1, with D possibly being TRBD1 (5 bases). This CDR3 has 13 amino acids. V lost 5 bases and J 0 bases, leaving 7 bases between the germline ends. Germline assignment: CDR1 SNHLY and CDR2 FYNNEI. The full variable domain, with the rest looked up from reference TRBV2 and TRBJ1-1, is EPEVTQTPSHQVTQMGQEVILRCVPISNHLYFYWYRQILGQKVEFLVSFYNNEISEKSEIFDDQFSVERPDGSNFTLKIRSTKLEDSAMYFCASSSRVNTEAFFGQGTRLTVV.